This T cell receptor (beta chain) was sequenced during a study of tumor-infiltrating lymphocytes in localized non-small cell lung cancer. Libraries were prepared by immunoSEQ multiplex PCR; TCRdb keeps only in-frame clonotypes and omits some of them. The repertoire has about 8,400 clones, over 75% of them found once; the top ten carry roughly 5.6%. Study observations and caveats: Each assay used a separate piece of the same tissue. Only some patients had TCR sequencing, depending on available tissue. No T-cell fraction difference was seen between IM1 and IM2 tumors.

The germline V gene encodes CDR1 ENHRY and CDR2 SYGVKD. The CDR3 has 14 amino acids. With 4 bases removed from V and 1 base from J, the gap between germline ends came to 7 bases. A note on this clone: What it binds is not known.

This chain connects TRBV10-3 to TRBJ2-2; possible D gene TRBD2, 5 bases. This sequence originates from a human donor with non-small cell lung cancer. The sample was lung tumor tissue. The CDR3 DNA sequence: TGTGCCATCAGTGGCGGGTTGAACACCGGGGAGCTGTTTTTT. Residues: CAISGGLNTGELFF.